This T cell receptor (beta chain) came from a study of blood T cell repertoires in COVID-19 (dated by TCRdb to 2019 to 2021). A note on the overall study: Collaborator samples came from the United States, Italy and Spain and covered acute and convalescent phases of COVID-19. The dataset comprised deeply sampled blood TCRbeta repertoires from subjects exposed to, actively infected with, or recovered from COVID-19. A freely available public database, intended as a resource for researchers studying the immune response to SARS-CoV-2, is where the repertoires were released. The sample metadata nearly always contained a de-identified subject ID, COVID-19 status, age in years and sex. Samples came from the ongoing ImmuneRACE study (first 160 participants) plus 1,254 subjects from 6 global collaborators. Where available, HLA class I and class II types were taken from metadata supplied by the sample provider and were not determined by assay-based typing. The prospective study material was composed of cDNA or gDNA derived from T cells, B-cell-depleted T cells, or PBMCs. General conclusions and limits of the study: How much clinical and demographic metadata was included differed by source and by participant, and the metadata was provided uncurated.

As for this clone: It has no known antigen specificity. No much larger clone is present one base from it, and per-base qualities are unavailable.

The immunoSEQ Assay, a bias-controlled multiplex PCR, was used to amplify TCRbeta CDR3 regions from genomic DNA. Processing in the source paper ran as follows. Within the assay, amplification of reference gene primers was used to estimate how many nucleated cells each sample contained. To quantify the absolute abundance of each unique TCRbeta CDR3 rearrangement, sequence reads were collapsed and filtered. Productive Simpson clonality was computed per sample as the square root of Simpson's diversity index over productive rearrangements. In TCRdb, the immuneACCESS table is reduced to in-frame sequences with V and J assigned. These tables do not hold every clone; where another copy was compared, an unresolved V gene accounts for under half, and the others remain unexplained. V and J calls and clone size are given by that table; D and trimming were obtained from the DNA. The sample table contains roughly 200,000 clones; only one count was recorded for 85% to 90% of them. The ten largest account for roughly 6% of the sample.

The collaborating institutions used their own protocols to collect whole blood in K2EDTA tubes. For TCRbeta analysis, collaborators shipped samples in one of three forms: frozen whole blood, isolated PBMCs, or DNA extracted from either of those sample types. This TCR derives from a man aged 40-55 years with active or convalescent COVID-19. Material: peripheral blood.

The sequenced DNA: TGTGCCTGGAGTGTACGCGGTCTGGGTGGAAACACCATATATTTT. The translation is CAWSVRGLGGNTIYF. The receptor chain draws on TRBV30 and TRBJ1-3; the D gene is unclear. The CDR3 contains 15 residues, cysteine and phenylalanine counted. Of the read, only the CDR3 DNA is kept; its 45 bases are in frame from base 1. Trimming at the junction amounts to 0 bases on V and 3 bases on J, and the germline ends lie 12 bases apart. The germline V gene (reference sequence) specifies GTSNPN as CDR1 and SVGIG as CDR2.